Listed below are T cell receptor beta chains from one sample, sequenced in a study of blood T cell repertoires in COVID-19. Using immunoSEQ multiplex PCR, the repertoire was profiled, and TCRdb retains in-frame clones only, with some absent. The sample contains some 300,000 clones, approximately 89% of which appear only once. The sample taken for sequencing was peripheral blood. The receptors were sampled from a woman in her twenties or thirties who had recovered from COVID-19. Both conserved end residues are part of each CDR3. The D gene is left open where the match is weak. The listing skips clone size in some rows; elsewhere it reads once, few, many or a size class.

d_gene	abundance	v_gene	j_gene	CDR3aa	CDR3nt
.	.	TRBV5-4	TRBJ2-6	CASRKTEFSGANVLTF	TGTGCCAGCAGAAAAACAGAGTTCTCTGGGGCCAACGTCCTGACTTTC
.	.	TRBV27	TRBJ1-5	CASSTGFNQPQHF	TGTGCCAGCAGTACAGGATTCAATCAGCCCCAGCATTTT
TRBD2	.	TRBV3-1/TRBV3-2	TRBJ2-1	CASSQDRGGTYSYNEQFF	TGTGCCAGCAGCCAAGATCGCGGGGGGACCTACTCCTACAATGAGCAGTTCTTC
.	.	TRBV19	TRBJ1-2	CASSRTRSVRGYTF	TGTGCCAGTAGTAGGACAAGGTCCGTCCGTGGCTACACCTTC
TRBD1	.	TRBV28	TRBJ1-2	CASSDPGQGPYGYTF	TGTGCCAGTTCCGATCCGGGACAGGGACCTTATGGCTACACCTTC
.	.	TRBV30	TRBJ1-2	CASRWGLGYGYTF	TGTGCCTCCCGGTGGGGACTGGGCTATGGCTACACCTTC
TRBD1	.	TRBV5-4	TRBJ1-2	CASSFRDSLYGYTF	TGTGCCAGCAGCTTCCGGGACAGCCTCTATGGCTACACCTTC
TRBD1	.	TRBV27	TRBJ1-4	CASSYISPDRATNEKLFF	TGTGCCAGCAGTTATATTTCCCCCGACAGGGCAACTAATGAAAAACTGTTTTTT
TRBD2	.	TRBV2	TRBJ2-7	CASRATSGGTYYEQYF	TGTGCCAGCAGGGCCACTAGCGGGGGAACCTACTACGAGCAGTACTTC
.	.	TRBV7-9	TRBJ2-5	CASSSLGRRAGETQYF	TGTGCCAGCAGCTCATTAGGGCGTCGGGCGGGGGAGACCCAGTACTTC
TRBD1	.	TRBV7-2	TRBJ1-2	CASSSQGASASYTF	TGTGCCAGCAGCTCACAGGGGGCGTCGGCGAGCTACACCTTC
.	.	TRBV20-1	TRBJ1-4	CSASTRVVTNEKLFF	TGCAGTGCTAGTACCCGAGTAGTTACTAATGAAAAACTGTTTTTT
TRBD1	.	TRBV6-5	TRBJ2-2	CASSWTGAGGELFF	TGTGCCAGCAGTTGGACAGGGGCGGGCGGGGAGCTGTTTTTT
TRBD2	.	TRBV7-2	TRBJ2-1	CASSTSGGAYNEQFF	TGTGCCAGCAGCACCAGCGGGGGCGCCTACAATGAGCAGTTCTTC
.	.	TRBV7-2	TRBJ2-5	CASSYLAQPQETQYF	TGTGCCAGCAGCTACCTAGCCCAGCCACAAGAGACCCAGTACTTC
TRBD1	.	TRBV3-1/TRBV3-2	TRBJ1-2	CASSLRQGSGYTF	TGTGCCAGCAGCCTTCGACAGGGTAGTGGCTACACCTTC
.	.	TRBV24-1	TRBJ2-2	CATSDPGGSNTGELFF	TGTGCCACCAGTGATCCCGGCGGATCGAACACCGGGGAGCTGTTTTTT
.	.	TRBV13	TRBJ2-7	CASSSRQALGYEQYF	TGTGCCAGCAGCTCCAGACAGGCCCTAGGCTACGAGCAGTACTTC
TRBD1	.	TRBV5-6	TRBJ2-3	CASSLGQGKDTQYF	TGTGCCAGCAGCCTCGGACAGGGGAAGGATACGCAGTATTTT
.	.	TRBV7-2	TRBJ1-3	CASSLLGPSSGNTIYF	TGTGCCAGCAGCTTATTGGGGCCCTCCTCTGGAAACACCATATATTTT
TRBD1	.	TRBV7-2	TRBJ1-2	CASSLEGGPSVYYGYTF	TGTGCCAGCAGCCTAGAAGGGGGCCCCTCAGTCTACTATGGCTACACCTTC
.	few	TRBV13	TRBJ1-6	CASSLGRMNSPLHF	TGTGCCAGCAGCCTGGGGAGGATGAATTCACCCCTCCACTTT
.	.	TRBV19	TRBJ2-6	CASSKPHSGANVLTF	TGTGCCAGTAGTAAGCCCCACTCTGGGGCCAACGTCCTGACTTTC
TRBD2	many	TRBV6-5	TRBJ2-5	CASGTSGGAETQYF	TGTGCCAGCGGGACTAGCGGGGGGGCAGAGACCCAGTACTTC
.	.	TRBV6-1	TRBJ2-3	CASSEGAQGTQYF	TGTGCCAGCAGTGAAGGGGCACAGGGTACGCAGTATTTT
TRBD1	.	TRBV28	TRBJ1-1	CASSLDRVTEAFF	TGTGCCAGCAGCCTTGACAGGGTGACTGAAGCTTTCTTT
.	.	TRBV28	TRBJ1-3	CASSLGGQGGNTIYF	TGTGCCAGCAGTTTGGGGGGGCAGGGCGGAAACACCATATATTTT
TRBD1	.	TRBV10-3	TRBJ2-5	CAMGRGRVETQYF	TGTGCCATGGGCAGGGGGCGGGTAGAGACCCAGTACTTC
.	.	TRBV13	TRBJ2-3	CASSLAGDTQYF	TGTGCCAGCAGCTTAGCGGGGGATACGCAGTATTTT